This TCR beta chain was identified during a study of T cells in Graves' hyperthyroidism and ophthalmopathy. CDR3 size: 13 residues. The V and J ends lost 2 bases and 3 bases respectively, with 8 bases between them. CDR1 and CDR2 from the germline V gene are MDHEN and SYDVKM. This clonotype was found many times. Amplification of TCR beta CDR3 regions used RNA as the template. The study used the HTBI primer set for a first-round RT-PCR of the TCR CDR3. From the multiplex PCR reads, TCRdb called clonotypes with MiXCR, one entry per CDR3 protein. Of around 490,000 distinct CDR3 sequences listed, roughly 21% were seen once; the top ten hold roughly 47%.

The source material was blood. The genes are TRBV28 and TRBJ2-7, with D possibly matching TRBD2 (5 bases). This receptor was taken from a man aged 35-49 years with Graves' ophthalmopathy. CDR3 region: CASSLGGLYEQYF. The CDR3 bases are TGTGCCAGCAGTTTAGGAGGACTCTACGAGCAGTACTTC. The variable domain in full, with the rest retrieved from reference TRBV28 and TRBJ2-7, is DVKVTQSSRYLVKRTGEKVFLECVQDMDHENMFWYRQDPGLGLRLIYFSYDVKMKEKGDIPEGYSVSREKKERFSLILESASTNQTSMYLCASSLGGLYEQYFGPGTRLTVT.